This note documents a single T cell receptor beta chain sequence. Its target antigen remains unknown. No qualities accompany the bases; no much larger clone lies one base away. This sample is part of a study of T cell repertoires in cytomegalovirus infection (dated by TCRdb to the late 2010s). With regard to the full study: Alongside well-studied HLA-B-restricted epitopes, the peptide stimulations were aimed at recently identified HLA-C-restricted CMV epitopes, whose presentation resists viral immunomodulation. Donor HLA type was relevant to the analysis, because carriage of CMV infection together with the matching HLA type was indicated by public TCR beta signatures.

The junction carries 19 bases between V and J, which are trimmed by 7 bases and 5 bases respectively. Measured from the cysteine to the phenylalanine, the CDR3 is 15 residues long. Only the CDR3 part of the read is kept: 45 bases, read in frame from the first base. CDR1 MGHDK and CDR2 SYGVNS were looked up in the germline V gene. According to the study, the label for this sample's treatment or condition signals: in vitro stimulation with specific CMV peptide epitopes to enrich CMV-specific T cells. What the authors observed across the whole study: The ex vivo response was dominated by HLA-C-restricted CMV-specific TCR beta clonotypes, which also provided the single most frequent clonotype in two of eight donors. In both this cohort and an independent approximately 350-donor cohort, the cumulative frequency of public TCR beta family members distinguished carriers of CMV infection plus the relevant HLA type.

Sequencing relied on an Illumina HiSeq 1500. Through fastp at Q25 and MiXCR, TCRdb rebuilt clones from the public reads, retaining in-frame beta chains. Rows merge per CDR3 protein into single entries with the most common DNA and genes. In this sample the table shows some 700,000 distinct CDR3 sequences, around 35% of which occur a single time. The biggest ten clones account for about 20% of the sample. The TCR comes from a human donor in good health (CMV status not recorded). Some clones in this sample may be carry-over from other donors' samples. Source: cultured PBMCs, taken from culture after CMV antigen stimulation. This sequence uses TRBV25-1 and TRBJ2-3; a tentative D match to TRBD2 spans 5 bases. The CDR3 in this case is CASTPRPGVGDTQYF. The sequenced DNA is TGTGCCAGCACCCCAAGGCCCGGGGTTGGAGATACGCAGTATTTT.